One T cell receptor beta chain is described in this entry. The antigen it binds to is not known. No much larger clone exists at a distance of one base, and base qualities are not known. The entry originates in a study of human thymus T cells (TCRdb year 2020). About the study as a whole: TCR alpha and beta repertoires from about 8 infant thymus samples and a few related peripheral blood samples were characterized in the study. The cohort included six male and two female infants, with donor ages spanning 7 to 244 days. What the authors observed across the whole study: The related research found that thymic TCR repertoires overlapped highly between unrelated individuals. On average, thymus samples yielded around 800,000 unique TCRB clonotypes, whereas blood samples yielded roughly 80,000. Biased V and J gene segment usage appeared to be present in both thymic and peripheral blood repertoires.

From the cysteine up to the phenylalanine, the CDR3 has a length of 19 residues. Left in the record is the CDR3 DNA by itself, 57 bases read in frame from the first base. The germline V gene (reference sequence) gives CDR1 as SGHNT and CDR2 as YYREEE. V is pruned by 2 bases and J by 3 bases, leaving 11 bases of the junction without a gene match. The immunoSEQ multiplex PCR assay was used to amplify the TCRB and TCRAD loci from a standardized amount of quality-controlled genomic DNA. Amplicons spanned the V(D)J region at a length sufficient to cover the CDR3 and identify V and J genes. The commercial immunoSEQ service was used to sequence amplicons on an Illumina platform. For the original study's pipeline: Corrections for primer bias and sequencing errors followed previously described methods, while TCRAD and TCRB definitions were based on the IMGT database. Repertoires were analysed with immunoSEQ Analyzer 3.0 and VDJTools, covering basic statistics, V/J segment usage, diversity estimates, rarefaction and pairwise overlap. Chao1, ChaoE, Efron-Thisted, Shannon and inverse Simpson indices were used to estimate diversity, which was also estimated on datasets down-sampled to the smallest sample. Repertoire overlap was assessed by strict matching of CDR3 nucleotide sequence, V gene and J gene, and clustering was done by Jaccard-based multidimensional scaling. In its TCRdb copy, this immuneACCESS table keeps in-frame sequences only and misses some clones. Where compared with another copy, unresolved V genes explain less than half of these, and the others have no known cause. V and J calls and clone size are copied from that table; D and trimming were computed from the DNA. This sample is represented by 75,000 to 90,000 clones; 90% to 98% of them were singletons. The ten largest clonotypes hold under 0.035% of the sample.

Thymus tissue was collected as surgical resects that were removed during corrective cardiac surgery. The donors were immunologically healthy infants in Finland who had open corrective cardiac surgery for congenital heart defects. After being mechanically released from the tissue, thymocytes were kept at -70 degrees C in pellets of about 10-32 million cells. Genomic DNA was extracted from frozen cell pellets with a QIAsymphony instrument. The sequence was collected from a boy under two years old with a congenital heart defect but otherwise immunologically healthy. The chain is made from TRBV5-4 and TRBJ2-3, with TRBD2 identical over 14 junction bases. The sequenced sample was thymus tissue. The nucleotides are TGTGCCAGCAGCTTCTATACGGGACTAGCGGGGGAGGGGACAGATACGCAGTATTTT. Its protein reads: CASSFYTGLAGEGTDTQYF.